A single sample gave rise to the 27 T cell receptor beta chains below, sequenced in a study of identical twins. TCRdb reprocessed the 5' RACE reads with MiXCR, giving one entry per CDR3 protein. The sample lists nearly 200,000 distinct CDR3 sequences, more than 15% occurring once. These data are also associated with another study on T cells expressing NK-cell markers.

What was sequenced was CD8+ T cells sorted from blood. Receptors were obtained from a woman under 30 in good health.

This clonotype has at least ten counts. CDR3: CASSPGGGFTGELFF. The CDR3 DNA reads TGTGCCAGCAGCCCAGGCGGGGGCTTCACCGGGGAGCTGTTTTTT. The chain is built from TRBV12-3 or TRBV12-4 and TRBJ2-2; D is perhaps TRBD2 (7 bases). This CDR3 is built from 15 residues. V shed 6 bases and J shed 4 bases, with 15 bases lying between them.

In this sample, this clonotype turned up once. The chain carries TRBV5-1 and TRBJ2-1; the D gene is possibly TRBD1 (6 bases). The germline CDR1 and CDR2 sequences are SGHRS and YFSETQ. The CDR3 has 16 amino acids. V lost 1 base and J 6 bases, leaving 17 bases between the germline ends. The CDR3 protein is CASSLTGLPRVNEQFF. CDR3 bases: TGCGCCAGCAGCTTGACAGGGCTACCACGTGTCAATGAGCAGTTCTTC.

The V call is TRBV12-3 or TRBV12-4, the J call TRBJ1-2, with D hard to call. Trimming pared 5 bases from V and 4 bases from J, leaving 11 bases between. CDR3 length equals 13 residues. CDR3 loop: CASSNGEVYGYTF. CDR3 DNA: TGTGCCAGCAGTAACGGGGAAGTCTATGGCTACACCTTC.

J is TRBJ1-3 and V is TRBV9, with D unresolved. Germline CDR1 and CDR2: SGDLS and YYNGEE. Trimming shortened V by 3 bases and J by 1 base, and 11 bases separated the two germline ends. The CDR3 totals 15 residues. CDR3 in amino acids: CASSGEWASGNTIYF. The CDR3, as DNA: TGTGCCAGCAGCGGGGAGTGGGCGTCTGGAAACACCATATATTTT. Full variable domain (remainder filled in from reference TRBV9 and TRBJ1-3): DSGVTQTPKHLITATGQRVTLRCSPRSGDLSVYWYQQSLDQGLQFLIQYYNGEERAKGNILERFSAQQFPDLHSELNLSSLELGDSALYFCASSGEWASGNTIYFGEGSWLTVV.

The chain uses TRBV7-9 and TRBJ2-7; 7 bases are shared with TRBD1. The V segment lost 4 bases and the J segment 0 bases; nucleotides outside the gene matches: 9. CDR3 length equals 16 residues. In germline, CDR1 is SEHNR, CDR2 FQNEAQ (reference sequence). The CDR3 nucleotides read TGTGCCAGCAGCTCGCCCGACAGGGCCCTCTCCTACGAGCAGTACTTC. This sequence encodes CASSSPDRALSYEQYF.

V gene TRBV9 combines with J gene TRBJ2-2, with TRBD2 identical over 7 bases. V gave up 3 bases and J gave up 3 bases; unmatched junction bases: 5. Germline V gene lookup returns CDR1 SGDLS and CDR2 YYNGEE. The CDR3 is made up of 15 amino acids. CDR3 sequence: CASSETGGDTGELFF. CDR3 DNA: TGTGCCAGCAGCGAAACGGGGGGTGACACCGGGGAGCTGTTTTTT.

This clonotype came up a few times. This chain uses TRBV5-1 with TRBJ2-7; D tentatively fits TRBD1 or TRBD2 (5 bases each). Germline V lookup: CDR1 SGHRS, CDR2 YFSETQ. The CDR3 is 15 amino acids. Trimming cost V 2 bases and J 3 bases, with 15 bases left between them. In nucleotides, the CDR3 is TGCGCCAGCAGCTTAACATCCGGGGCGGGCTACGAGCAGTACTTC. It encodes CASSLTSGAGYEQYF.

This clonotype came up a few times. The V call is TRBV6-5, the J call TRBJ1-2; 7 bases are a match to TRBD1. V shed 1 base, J shed 7 bases, and the junction held 12 bases outside the gene matches. The germline V gene encodes CDR1 MNHEY and CDR2 SVGAGI. The CDR3 is made up of 16 amino acids. This CDR3 reads CASSYYRTGGSSGYTF. The CDR3 DNA reads as TGTGCCAGCAGTTACTATCGGACAGGAGGTTCAAGTGGCTACACCTTC.

This clonotype was counted a few times. The V call is TRBV6-1, the J call TRBJ2-1; perhaps TRBD2 as D (7 bases). Germline V gives CDR1 MNHNS, CDR2 SASEGT. CDR3 length equals 15 residues. V dropped 0 bases and J dropped 3 bases, with 9 bases sitting between them. The CDR3 loop is CASSEAGGLYNEQFF. The CDR3, as DNA: TGTGCCAGCAGTGAAGCGGGGGGGCTCTACAATGAGCAGTTCTTC.

This clonotype was counted between two and nine times. This chain connects TRBV9 to TRBJ2-1, with 8 positions matching TRBD2. The CDR3 is 15 amino acids. Germline V gene sequence: CDR1 SGDLS, CDR2 YYNGEE. J lost 0 bases, V lost 6 bases, and 5 bases had no gene match. The CDR3 reads CASTDGGGSYNEQFF. CDR3 bases: TGTGCCAGCACCGACGGGGGGGGCTCCTACAATGAGCAGTTCTTC. Supplemented by reference TRBV9 and TRBJ2-1, the full variable domain reads DSGVTQTPKHLITATGQRVTLRCSPRSGDLSVYWYQQSLDQGLQFLIQYYNGEERAKGNILERFSAQQFPDLHSELNLSSLELGDSALYFCASTDGGGSYNEQFFGPGTRLTVL.

This clonotype was seen a single time. The chain has TRBV27 and TRBJ2-7; 7 positions agree with TRBD2. Germline CDR1 reads MNHEY; CDR2 reads SMNVEV (reference sequence). The ends lost 7 bases at V and 0 bases at J; junction bases unmatched: 6. The CDR3 extends over 14 amino acids. The CDR3 here is CASTPGGPSYEQYF. DNA for the CDR3: TGTGCCAGCACCCCGGGGGGACCCTCCTACGAGCAGTACTTC.

This rearrangement joins TRBV5-1 to TRBJ1-2; D perhaps matches TRBD1 (5 bases). Germline lookup yields CDR1 SGHRS and CDR2 YFSETQ. Trimming removed 1 base from V and 3 bases from J, with 16 bases in between. The CDR3 contains 16 residues. The DNA for the CDR3 is TGCGCCAGCAGCTTGTACTCACAGGCCCTCTACTATGGCTACACCTTC. Its translation: CASSLYSQALYYGYTF.

There are a few counts of this clonotype. The chain recombines TRBV9 with TRBJ2-3, with D hard to call. This CDR3 has 16 amino acids. The germline CDR1 and CDR2 sequences are SGDLS and YYNGEE. The V gene lost 0 bases and the J gene lost 4 bases, with 15 bases spanning the gap. Here the CDR3 DNA reads TGTGCCAGCAGCGTAGGCGAGTCGGTTTTTGCAGATACGCAGTATTTT. Translating it yields CASSVGESVFADTQYF.

The chain carries TRBV3-1 and TRBJ2-3; D is perhaps TRBD2 (6 bases). Trimming removed 3 bases from V and 5 bases from J, with 15 bases in between. CDR3 size: 15 residues. Germline loops: CDR1 LGHDT, CDR2 YNNKEL (reference sequence). CDR3 in DNA: TGTGCCAGCAGCCACGCGCGGGGCCCCAGAGATACGCAGTATTTT. It translates to CASSHARGPRDTQYF.

This clonotype occurred many times. The chain joins TRBV7-9 to TRBJ2-7; unclear D gene. Deletions cut 2 bases from V and 0 bases from J, with 14 bases between. The germline V gene encodes CDR1 SEHNR and CDR2 FQNEAQ (reference sequence). This CDR3 is built from 16 residues. The CDR3 protein is CASSLSSERDSYEQYF. CDR3 DNA sequence: TGTGCCAGCAGCTTAAGCTCGGAGAGAGACTCCTACGAGCAGTACTTC.

The chain combines TRBV7-2 with TRBJ2-3; D uncertain. This CDR3 comprises 13 residues. Germline CDR1 and CDR2: SGHTA and FQGNSA. Trimming removed 2 bases from V and 4 bases from J, with 7 bases in between. This CDR3 is CASSLKFADTQYF. CDR3 sequence (DNA): TGTGCCAGCAGCTTAAAGTTCGCAGATACGCAGTATTTT.

This clonotype was detected only a few times. This rearrangement joins TRBV9 to TRBJ2-5; D call uncertain. V was trimmed by 3 bases and J by 5 bases, leaving 14 bases between them. The CDR3 is 14 residues long. The germline V gene has CDR1 SGDLS and CDR2 YYNGEE. The CDR3 loop reads CASSAPLVPETQYF. In DNA, the CDR3 is TGTGCCAGCAGCGCCCCCCTCGTTCCGGAGACCCAGTACTTC.

This clonotype showed up just a few times. The chain is built from TRBV3-1 and TRBJ2-4; D may match TRBD1 or TRBD2 (5 bases each). The CDR3 runs to 17 residues. With 0 bases removed from V and 5 bases from J, the gap between germline ends came to 17 bases. Germline V gene data show CDR1 as LGHDT and CDR2 as YNNKEL (reference sequence). The DNA of the CDR3 is TGTGCCAGCAGCCAAGAGGGGACCCCACGGGGTCAAAACATTCAGTACTTC. This encodes CASSQEGTPRGQNIQYF.

The chain has TRBV9 and TRBJ1-1; D unresolved. The ends were cut back, 4 bases at V and 5 bases at J, with 18 bases in the middle. This CDR3 region has 15 residues. The germline V gene encodes CDR1 SGDLS and CDR2 YYNGEE. DNA of the CDR3: TGTGCCAGCAGCCCGAGCGGTGAGTTTTATACTGAAGCTTTCTTT. Translating gives CASSPSGEFYTEAFF.

This clonotype was counted only a few times. This chain connects TRBV11-2 to TRBJ2-7; the D gene is possibly TRBD1 (5 bases). V lost 1 base, J lost 5 bases, and 21 bases lay in between. Germline CDR1 is SGHAT and CDR2 is FQNNGV. This CDR3 has 17 residues. CDR3 nucleotide sequence: TGTGCCAGCAGCTTAGTGTTGCGGCAGGGTTTCCGACACGAGCAGTACTTC. It encodes CASSLVLRQGFRHEQYF.

There are a few counts of this clonotype. The chain employs TRBV12-3 or TRBV12-4 and TRBJ2-3; no clear D gene. The CDR3 totals 12 residues. V lost 7 bases to trimming and J lost 4 bases, with 9 bases between them. CDR3: CASKSGADTQYF. CDR3 sequence (DNA): TGTGCCAGCAAATCCGGCGCAGATACGCAGTATTTT.

Ten or more counts support this clonotype. The chain employs TRBV27 and TRBJ1-1, with D unclear. The V and J ends lost 4 bases and 0 bases respectively, with 9 bases between them. The CDR3 is 14 residues long. Germline V gene lookup returns CDR1 MNHEY and CDR2 SMNVEV (reference sequence). In nucleotides, the CDR3 is TGTGCCAGCAGTTACAACACTATGAACACTGAAGCTTTCTTT. Translating it yields CASSYNTMNTEAFF.

J is TRBJ2-1 and V is TRBV27; TRBD2 matches at 8 bases. Per germline, CDR1 MNHEY and CDR2 SMNVEV (reference sequence). CDR3 length: 14 amino acids. Trimming removed 1 base from V and 9 bases from J; junction bases left unmatched: 5. In DNA form, the CDR3 reads TGTGCCAGCAGTTTATACCCGGGAGGGGTTGAGCAGTTCTTC. It yields the protein CASSLYPGGVEQFF.

The genes are TRBV29-1 and TRBJ2-6; 7 nucleotides match TRBD1. V lost 7 bases and J lost 2; bases outside the gene matches: 5. The CDR3 sequence is 14 residues long. Germline CDR1 reads SQVTM; CDR2 reads ANQGSEA. The CDR3 DNA reads TGCAGCGCAGAAACAGGGGCTGGGGCCAACGTCCTGACTTTC. Amino acid sequence: CSAETGAGANVLTF.

This clonotype was seen a handful of times. The chain links TRBV6-1 to TRBJ2-1, with a possible D match to TRBD1 (6 bases). The CDR3 totals 16 residues. Germline loops: CDR1 MNHNS, CDR2 SASEGT. Between the trimmed V and J ends, which lost 5 bases and 0 bases, there was a span of 14 bases. CDR3: CASSTRDTHSYNEQFF. The CDR3 bases are TGTGCCAGCAGTACCCGGGACACCCACTCCTACAATGAGCAGTTCTTC.

The V call is TRBV9, the J call TRBJ2-5, with 13 nucleotides matching TRBD2. V shed 6 bases and J 5 bases; nucleotides not matched to a gene: 4. The CDR3 loop spans 14 amino acids. CDR1 and CDR2 from the germline V gene are SGDLS and YYNGEE. The DNA of the CDR3 is TGTGCCAGCACGAGGACTAGCGGGGGTGAGACCCAGTACTTC. It yields the protein CASTRTSGGETQYF.

The chain recombines TRBV2 with TRBJ2-7, with a weak D call TRBD2 (5 bases). Per the germline V gene, CDR1 is SNHLY and CDR2 is FYNNEI. Deletions cut 7 bases from V and 3 bases from J, with 13 bases between. The CDR3 contains 13 residues. In DNA form, the CDR3 reads TGTGCCAGCACGGGGATTAATGGCTACGAGCAGTACTTC. Protein sequence: CASTGINGYEQYF.